Presented here are 10 T cell receptor beta chains from one specimen sequenced in a study of blood T cell repertoires in COVID-19. Sequenced by immunoSEQ multiplex PCR; TCRdb stores in-frame clones only, minus some. Of 300,000 to 400,000 clones listed, roughly 90% are singletons. The source material was PBMCs or T cells enriched from blood (not recorded which). These TCRs come from a woman under 40 with acute COVID-19.

This rearrangement joins TRBV7-9 to TRBJ2-1; 10 bases match TRBD2. The ends lost 10 bases at V and 4 bases at J; junction bases unmatched: 16. Germline values: CDR1 SEHNR, CDR2 FQNEAQ (reference sequence). The CDR3 is made up of 17 amino acids. The CDR3 nucleotides are TGTGCCACCGTACCCCCGCTAGCGGGGGCGTTATACAATGAGCAGTTCTTC. It translates to CATVPPLAGALYNEQFF. The complete variable domain, with remaining parts taken from reference TRBV7-9 and TRBJ2-1, reads DTGVSQNPRHKITKRGQNVTFRCDPISEHNRLYWYRQTLGQGPEFLTYFQNEAQLEKSRLLSDRFSAERPKGSFSTLEIQRTEQGDSAMYLCATVPPLAGALYNEQFFGPGTRLTVL.

The chain couples TRBV27 to TRBJ2-7, with D possibly TRBD1 on 6 matching bases. V was trimmed by 9 bases and J by 6 bases, leaving 12 bases between them. The germline CDR1 and CDR2 sequences are MNHEY and SMNVEV (reference sequence). The CDR3 runs 11 residues. This CDR3 is CASRTGIEQYF. CDR3 nucleotides: TGTGCCAGTAGAACAGGGATCGAGCAGTACTTC.

The rearrangement links TRBV9 to TRBJ2-5; possibly TRBD2 for D (7 bases). CDR1 and CDR2 from the germline V gene are SGDLS and YYNGEE. Trimming left V 3 bases short and J 8 bases short, with 23 bases between. CDR3 length equals 16 residues. The CDR3 DNA reads as TGTGCCAGCAGCGGATCGGGGGGCTCTAAACCGGGTACCCAGTACTTC. Protein product: CASSGSGGSKPGTQYF.

J is TRBJ2-7 and V is TRBV28; 11 bases agree with TRBD1. V lost 6 bases and J lost 3; bases outside the gene matches: 7. Germline V gene sequence: CDR1 MDHEN, CDR2 SYDVKM. CDR3 length: 15 residues. The CDR3 sequence: CASRSPGQGGYEQYF. DNA of the CDR3: TGTGCCAGCAGGTCCCCGGGACAGGGGGGCTACGAGCAGTACTTC.

The rearrangement links TRBV24-1 to TRBJ2-1; 14 bases line up with TRBD2. CDR1 is KGHDR and CDR2 is SFDVKD in the germline V gene. The CDR3 contains 17 residues. V shed 5 bases, J shed 3 bases, and the junction held 5 bases outside the gene matches. CDR3 DNA sequence: TGTGCCACCAGTGGGCTGGGACTAGCGGGGGACTACAATGAGCAGTTCTTC. Translated: CATSGLGLAGDYNEQFF.

The V gene is TRBV4-3, the J gene TRBJ2-2, with 10 bases identical to TRBD1. Trimming cost V 4 bases and J 5 bases; bases outside gene matches: 13. From germline, CDR1 is LGHNA and CDR2 YSLEER. The CDR3 has 18 residues. CDR3 bases: TGCGCCAGCAGCCGCGCGGAGACAGGGGGCGTTTTTACCGGGGAGCTGTTTTTT. Amino acids: CASSRAETGGVFTGELFF.

This rearrangement joins TRBV19 to TRBJ2-2; tentatively, D is TRBD1 (5 bases). V lost 7 bases and J 1 base, leaving 13 bases between the germline ends. The CDR3 runs to 15 residues. Germline V gene data show CDR1 as LNHDA and CDR2 as SQIVND (reference sequence). CDR3: CASKRGSRNTGELFF. CDR3 DNA sequence: TGTGCCAGTAAAAGGGGCAGCCGGAACACCGGGGAGCTGTTTTTT. Full variable domain (remainder filled in from reference TRBV19 and TRBJ2-2): DGGITQSPKYLFRKEGQNVTLSCEQNLNHDAMYWYRQDPGQGLRLIYYSQIVNDFQKGDIAEGYSVSREKKESFPLTVTSAQKNPTAFYLCASKRGSRNTGELFFGEGSRLTVL.

The chain employs TRBV7-3 and TRBJ1-6; TRBD1 is a possible D gene (6 bases). Germline CDR1 SGHTA, CDR2 FQGTGA. V gave up 5 bases and J gave up 9 bases, with 17 bases separating them. CDR3 length: 15 residues. The CDR3 bases are TGTGCCAGCAGCGAAGTGGCGGGGGCCGGTTCACCCCTCCACTTT. It is translated as CASSEVAGAGSPLHF.

A remark on this clone: The same CDR3 arises from other DNA sequences in this sample as well. This chain connects TRBV12-3 or TRBV12-4 to TRBJ1-2; TRBD1 agrees at 9 bases. The V gene end was trimmed by 5 bases and the J gene end by 8 bases; junction bases not matched to a gene: 6. The CDR3 has 13 residues. CDR3 residues: CASSPGQGRGYTF. The CDR3 DNA reads TGTGCCAGCAGTCCGGGACAGGGAAGGGGCTACACCTTC.

The chain links TRBV7-3 to TRBJ1-2; 11 bases are shared with TRBD1. Germline CDR1 is SGHTA and CDR2 is FQGTGA. V lost 3 bases to trimming and J lost 6 bases; unmatched junction nucleotides: 9. The CDR3 is 16 residues long. In DNA form, the CDR3 reads TGTGCCAGCAGCTTGGGGTCCGGACAGGGGGCGCATGGCTACACCTTC. Translation gives CASSLGSGQGAHGYTF.